This T cell receptor (beta chain) was sequenced in a study of control samples from healthy donors and cancer patients. V was pared by 5 bases and J by 1 base, with 13 bases between. The CDR3 sequence is 15 residues long. The germline CDR1 and CDR2 sequences are MGHRA and YSYEKL. In this sample, this clone turned up once. The protocol was immunoSEQ multiplex PCR, while the TCRdb copy is restricted to in-frame clones and leaves out a portion. The sample has around 140,000 clones; approximately 92% are singletons. Sequenced: blood. This chain connects TRBV4-1 to TRBJ2-3, with D maybe TRBD2 (5 bases). The receptor comes from a woman aged 45-65 years in good health. Here the CDR3 DNA reads TGCGCCAGCAGCTACCGGGGTAAGGGCACAGATACGCAGTATTTT. Its translation is CASSYRGKGTDTQYF.